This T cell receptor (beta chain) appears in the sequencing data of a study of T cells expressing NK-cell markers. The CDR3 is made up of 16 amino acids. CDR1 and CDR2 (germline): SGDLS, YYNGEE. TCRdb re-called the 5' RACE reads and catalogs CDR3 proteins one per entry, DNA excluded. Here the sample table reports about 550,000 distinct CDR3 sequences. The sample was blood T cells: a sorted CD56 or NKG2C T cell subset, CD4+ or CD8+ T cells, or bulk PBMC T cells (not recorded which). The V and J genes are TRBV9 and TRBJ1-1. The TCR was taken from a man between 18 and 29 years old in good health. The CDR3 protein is CASSPGVGRVGTEAFF.